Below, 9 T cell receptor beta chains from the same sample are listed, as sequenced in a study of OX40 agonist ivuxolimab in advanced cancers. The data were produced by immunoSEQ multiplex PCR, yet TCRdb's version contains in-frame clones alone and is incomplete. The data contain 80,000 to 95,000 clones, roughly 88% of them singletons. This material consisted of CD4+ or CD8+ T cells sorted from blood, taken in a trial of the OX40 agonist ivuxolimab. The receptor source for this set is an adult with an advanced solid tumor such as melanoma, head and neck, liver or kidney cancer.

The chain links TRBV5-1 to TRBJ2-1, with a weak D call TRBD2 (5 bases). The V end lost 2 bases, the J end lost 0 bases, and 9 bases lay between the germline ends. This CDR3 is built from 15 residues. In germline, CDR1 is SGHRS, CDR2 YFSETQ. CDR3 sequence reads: CASSFEGSSYNEQFF. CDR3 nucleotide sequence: TGCGCCAGCAGCTTCGAGGGAAGCTCCTACAATGAGCAGTTCTTC.

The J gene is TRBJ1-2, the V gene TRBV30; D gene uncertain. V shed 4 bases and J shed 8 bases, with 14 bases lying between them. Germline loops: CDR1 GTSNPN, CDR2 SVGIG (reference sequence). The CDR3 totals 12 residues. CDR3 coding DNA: TGTGCCTGGACGGCCGGGGAACAGGGCTACACCTTC. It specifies CAWTAGEQGYTF.

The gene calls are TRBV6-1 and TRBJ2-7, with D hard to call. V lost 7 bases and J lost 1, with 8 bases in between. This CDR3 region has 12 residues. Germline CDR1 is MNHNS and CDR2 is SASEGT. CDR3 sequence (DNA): TGTGCCAGCAACAATCCGTCCTACGAGCAGTACTTC. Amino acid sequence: CASNNPSYEQYF.

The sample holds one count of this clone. The chain's CDR3 is CASMRWGGQPQHF. The CDR3 DNA reads TGTGCCAGCATGCGATGGGGGGGACAGCCCCAGCATTTT. The chain uses TRBV27 and TRBJ1-5; possibly TRBD1 for D (5 bases). The CDR3 runs to 13 residues. Trimming left V 7 bases short and J 7 bases short, with 14 bases between. Per the germline V gene, CDR1 is MNHEY and CDR2 is SMNVEV (reference sequence).

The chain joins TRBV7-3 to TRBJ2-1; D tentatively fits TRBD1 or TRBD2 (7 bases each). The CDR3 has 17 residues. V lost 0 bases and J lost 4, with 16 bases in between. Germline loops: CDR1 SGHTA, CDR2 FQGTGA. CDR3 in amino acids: CASSLTPQGGGYNEQFF. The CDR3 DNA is TGTGCCAGCAGCTTAACGCCCCAGGGGGGAGGGTACAATGAGCAGTTCTTC. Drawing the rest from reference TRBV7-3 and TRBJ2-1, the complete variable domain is GAGVSQTPSNKVTEKGKYVELRCDPISGHTALYWYRQSLGQGPEFLIYFQGTGAADDSGLPNDRFFAVRPEGSVSTLKIQRTERGDSAVYLCASSLTPQGGGYNEQFFGPGTRLTVL.

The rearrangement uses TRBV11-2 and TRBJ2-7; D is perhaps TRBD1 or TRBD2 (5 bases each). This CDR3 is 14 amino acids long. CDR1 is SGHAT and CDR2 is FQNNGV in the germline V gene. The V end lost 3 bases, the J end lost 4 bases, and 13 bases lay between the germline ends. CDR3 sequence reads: CASSFWDGQYEQYF. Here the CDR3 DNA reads TGTGCCAGCAGCTTCTGGGACGGACAATACGAGCAGTACTTC.

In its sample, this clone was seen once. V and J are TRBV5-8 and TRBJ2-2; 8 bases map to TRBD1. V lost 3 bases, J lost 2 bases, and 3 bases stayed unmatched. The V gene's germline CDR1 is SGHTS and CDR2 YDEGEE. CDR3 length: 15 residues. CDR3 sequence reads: CASSSGQANTGELFF. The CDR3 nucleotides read TGTGCCAGCAGCTCGGGACAGGCAAACACCGGGGAGCTGTTTTTT.

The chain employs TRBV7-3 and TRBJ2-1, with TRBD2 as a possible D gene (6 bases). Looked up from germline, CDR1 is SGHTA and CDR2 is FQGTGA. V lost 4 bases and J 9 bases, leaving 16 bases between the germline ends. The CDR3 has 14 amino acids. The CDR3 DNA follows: TGTGCCAGCAGCTCGCAACCTGGGAGGAGTGAGCAGTTCTTC. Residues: CASSSQPGRSEQFF. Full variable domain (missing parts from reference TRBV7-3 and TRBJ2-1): GAGVSQTPSNKVTEKGKYVELRCDPISGHTALYWYRQSLGQGPEFLIYFQGTGAADDSGLPNDRFFAVRPEGSVSTLKIQRTERGDSAVYLCASSSQPGRSEQFFGPGTRLTVL.

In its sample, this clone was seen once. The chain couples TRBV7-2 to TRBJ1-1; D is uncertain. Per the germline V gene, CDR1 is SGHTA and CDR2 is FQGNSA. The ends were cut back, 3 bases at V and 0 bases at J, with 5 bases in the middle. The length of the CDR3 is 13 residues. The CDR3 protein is CASSFSMNTEAFF. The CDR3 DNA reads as TGTGCCAGCAGCTTCTCAATGAACACTGAAGCTTTCTTT. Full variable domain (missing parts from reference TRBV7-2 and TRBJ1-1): GAGVSQSPSNKVTEKGKDVELRCDPISGHTALYWYRQSLGQGLEFLIYFQGNSAPDKSGLPSDRFSAERTGGSVSTLTIQRTQQEDSAVYLCASSFSMNTEAFFGQGTRLTVV.